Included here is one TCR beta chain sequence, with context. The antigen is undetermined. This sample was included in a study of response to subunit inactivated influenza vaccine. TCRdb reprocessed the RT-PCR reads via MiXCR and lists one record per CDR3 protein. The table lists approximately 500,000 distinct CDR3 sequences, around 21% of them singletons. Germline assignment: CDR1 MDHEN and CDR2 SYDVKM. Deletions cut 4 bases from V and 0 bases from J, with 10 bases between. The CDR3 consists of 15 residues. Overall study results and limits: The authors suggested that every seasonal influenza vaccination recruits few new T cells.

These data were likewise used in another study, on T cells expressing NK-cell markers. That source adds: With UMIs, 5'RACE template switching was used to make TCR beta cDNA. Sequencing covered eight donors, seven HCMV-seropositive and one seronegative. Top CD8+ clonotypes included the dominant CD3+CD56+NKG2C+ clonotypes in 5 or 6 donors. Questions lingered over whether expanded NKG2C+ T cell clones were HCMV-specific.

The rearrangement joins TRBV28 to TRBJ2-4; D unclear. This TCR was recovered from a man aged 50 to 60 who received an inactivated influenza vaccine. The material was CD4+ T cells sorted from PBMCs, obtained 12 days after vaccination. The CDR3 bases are TGTGCCAGCAGTTGGGGAAGAAGAGCCAAAAACATTCAGTACTTC. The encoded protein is CASSWGRRAKNIQYF.